The rows below give T cell receptor beta chains drawn from one sample of a study of CXCR3-negative and CXCR3-positive naive CD8 T cells. Following a re-call of the 5' RACE reads, TCRdb has one entry per CDR3 protein and lacks DNA. Its clone listing holds 25,000 to 35,000 distinct CDR3 sequences. Sequenced material: memory CD8+ T cells from blood. The receptors stem from a human donor in good health. Some clones in this sample may be carry-over from other donors' samples. CDR3s include the opening cysteine and the closing phenylalanine or tryptophan. The size of a clone is reported for some rows only, either as once, few or many, or as a class for expanded clones.

J gene | V gene | clone size | CDR3 length | CDR3 protein
TRBJ1-6 | TRBV3-1 | - | 14 | CASSQARGASPLHF
TRBJ2-1 | TRBV15 | medium-sized | 15 | CATSRETGNYNEQFF
TRBJ2-3 | TRBV27 | - | 16 | CASSLGLTRLTDTQYF
TRBJ1-5 | TRBV20-1 | - | 16 | CSARDLAANSNQPQHF
TRBJ2-3 | TRBV15 | - | 17 | CATSREVVLASTDTQYF
TRBJ2-7 | TRBV7-2 | - | 14 | CTSRRQGPSYEQYF
TRBJ1-2 | TRBV29-1 | - | 12 | CSDTLNSGGYTF
TRBJ2-3 | TRBV29-1 | - | 13 | CSVETWDADTQYF
TRBJ2-3 | TRBV7-9 | - | 15 | CASSLSGGPTDTQYF
TRBJ2-2 | TRBV5-1 | medium-sized | 14 | CASRPDRNTGELFF
TRBJ2-1 | TRBV5-6 | - | 15 | CASSRLGWTDNEQFF
TRBJ2-5 | TRBV4-3 | - | 14 | CASSQGGEYETQYF
TRBJ2-7 | TRBV6-2/TRBV6-3 | - | 15 | CASSNQQGPYYEQYF
TRBJ2-7 | TRBV10-1 | - | 14 | CASSESPLPYEQYF
TRBJ2-1 | TRBV11-2 | - | 14 | CASSSPDRYNEQFF
TRBJ2-3 | TRBV6-4 | - | 15 | CASSEGGGNTDTQYF
TRBJ2-6 | TRBV4-3 | - | 15 | CASSQESDGANVLTF
TRBJ1-1 | TRBV29-1 | - | 22 | CSADPYIQRGMGPHFMNTEAFF
TRBJ2-1 | TRBV11-1 | - | 14 | CASSPRGNYNEQFF
TRBJ1-1 | TRBV7-3 | - | 13 | CASSSGVNTEAFF
TRBJ1-1 | TRBV14 | - | 16 | CASSQVDRGSNTEAFF
TRBJ1-2 | TRBV7-9 | - | 17 | CASSLSLGPGGKEGYTF
TRBJ1-2 | TRBV5-1 | - | 14 | CASSQGDNGYGYTF
TRBJ2-7 | TRBV29-1 | - | 13 | CSVEGGPTYEQYF
TRBJ2-2 | TRBV29-1 | - | 15 | CSVGLWGADTGELFF
TRBJ1-1 | TRBV3-2 | - | 11 | CASTRGGKTFF
TRBJ2-1 | TRBV30 | - | 14 | CAWSPGLGYNEQFF
TRBJ2-2 | TRBV6-2/TRBV6-3 | - | 13 | CASSYATTGELFF
TRBJ2-7 | TRBV7-2 | - | 13 | CASSSLGGAEQYF
TRBJ2-7 | TRBV27 | medium-sized | 13 | CASSQGSLYEQYF
TRBJ2-1 | TRBV15 | - | 15 | CATSDPGSPYNEQFF
TRBJ2-1 | TRBV10-3 | large | 14 | CATKQDSSYNEQFF
TRBJ2-7 | TRBV7-6 | - | 15 | CASSLGQGSPYEQYF
TRBJ2-5 | TRBV7-9 | - | 13 | CASSLGGQETQYF
TRBJ2-7 | TRBV7-8 | - | 16 | CASSSSKTGISYEQYF
TRBJ1-1 | TRBV5-1 | - | 14 | CASSPGTGNTEAFF
TRBJ1-1 | TRBV7-9 | - | 13 | CASIVVSNTEAFF
TRBJ2-5 | TRBV28 | - | 15 | CASNRGLAGKETQYF
TRBJ1-5 | TRBV6-5 | - | 17 | CASRAGTYFEDNQPQHF
TRBJ2-7 | TRBV5-1 | - | 12 | CASSYAGYEQYF
TRBJ2-7 | TRBV29-1 | - | 12 | CSVLGQTYEQYF
TRBJ1-1 | TRBV5-1 | - | 12 | CASQQGNTEAFF
TRBJ1-5 | TRBV5-6 | - | 16 | CASSLGGKYSNQPQHF
TRBJ2-3 | TRBV12-3/TRBV12-4 | - | 13 | CASRGEDTDTQYF
TRBJ2-2 | TRBV27 | - | 13 | CASSFRLAGELFF
TRBJ1-4 | TRBV28 | - | 15 | CASSRLGTGNEKLFF
TRBJ2-1 | TRBV7-9 | - | 12 | CASSIRVDEQFF
TRBJ2-1 | TRBV7-2 | - | 15 | CASSLSRDRYNEQFF